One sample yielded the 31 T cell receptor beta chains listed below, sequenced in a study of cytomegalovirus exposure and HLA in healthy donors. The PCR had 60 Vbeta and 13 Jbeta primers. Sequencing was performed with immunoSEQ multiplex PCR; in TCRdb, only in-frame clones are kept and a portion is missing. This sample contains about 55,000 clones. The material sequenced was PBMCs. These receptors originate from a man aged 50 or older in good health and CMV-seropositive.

CDR3: CASSLRGDGRYEQYF. CDR3 sequence (DNA): TGCGCCAGCAGCTTGCGGGGGGACGGACGCTACGAGCAGTACTTC. The chain uses TRBV5-1 and TRBJ2-7, with TRBD2 matching over 7 bases. V lost 1 base and J lost 3; bases outside the gene matches: 7. The CDR3 runs to 15 residues. The V gene's germline CDR1 is SGHRS and CDR2 YFSETQ.

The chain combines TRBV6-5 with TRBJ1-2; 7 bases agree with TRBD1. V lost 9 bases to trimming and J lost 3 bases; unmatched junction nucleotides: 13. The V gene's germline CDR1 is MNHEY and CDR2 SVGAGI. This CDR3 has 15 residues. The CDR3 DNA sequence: TGTGCCAGTACCTTCTATCCCGGACAGGACTATGGCTACACCTTC. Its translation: CASTFYPGQDYGYTF.

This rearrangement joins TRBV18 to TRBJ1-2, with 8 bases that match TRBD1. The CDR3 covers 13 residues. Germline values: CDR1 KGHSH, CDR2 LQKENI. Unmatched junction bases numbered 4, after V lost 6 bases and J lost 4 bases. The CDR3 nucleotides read TGTGCCAGCTCCCCAGGGGGCACCTATGGCTACACCTTC. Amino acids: CASSPGGTYGYTF.

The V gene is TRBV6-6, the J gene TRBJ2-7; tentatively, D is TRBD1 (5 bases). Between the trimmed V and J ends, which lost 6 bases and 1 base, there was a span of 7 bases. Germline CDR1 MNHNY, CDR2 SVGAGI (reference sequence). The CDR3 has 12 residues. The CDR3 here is CASRDKSYEQYF. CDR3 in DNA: TGTGCCAGCAGGGACAAATCCTACGAGCAGTACTTC.

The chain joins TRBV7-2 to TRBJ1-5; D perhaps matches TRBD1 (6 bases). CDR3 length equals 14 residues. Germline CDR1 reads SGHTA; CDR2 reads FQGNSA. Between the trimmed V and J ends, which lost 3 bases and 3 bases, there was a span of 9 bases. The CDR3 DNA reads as TGTGCCAGCAGCTTCCAGGGGCCCAATCAGCCCCAGCATTTT. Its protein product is CASSFQGPNQPQHF.

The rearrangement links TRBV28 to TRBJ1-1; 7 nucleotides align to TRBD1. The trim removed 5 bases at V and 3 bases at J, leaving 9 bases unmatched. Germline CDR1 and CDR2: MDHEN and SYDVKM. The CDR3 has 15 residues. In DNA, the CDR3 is TGTGCCAGCAGTACCTACTCCACAGGGGACACTGAAGCTTTCTTT. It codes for CASSTYSTGDTEAFF. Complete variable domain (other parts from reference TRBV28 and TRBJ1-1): DVKVTQSSRYLVKRTGEKVFLECVQDMDHENMFWYRQDPGLGLRLIYFSYDVKMKEKGDIPEGYSVSREKKERFSLILESASTNQTSMYLCASSTYSTGDTEAFFGQGTRLTVV.

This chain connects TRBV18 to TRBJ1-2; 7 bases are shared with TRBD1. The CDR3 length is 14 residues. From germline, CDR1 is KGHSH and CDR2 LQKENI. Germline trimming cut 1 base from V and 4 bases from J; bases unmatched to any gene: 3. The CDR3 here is CASSPQTGSYGYTF. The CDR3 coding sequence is TGTGCCAGCTCACCACAGACAGGGTCCTATGGCTACACCTTC.

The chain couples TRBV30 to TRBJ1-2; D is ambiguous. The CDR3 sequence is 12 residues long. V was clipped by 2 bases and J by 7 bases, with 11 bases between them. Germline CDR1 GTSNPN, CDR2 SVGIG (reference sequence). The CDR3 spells CAWSPGGLGYTF. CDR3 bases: TGTGCCTGGAGTCCGGGAGGCCTTGGCTACACCTTC.

The CDR3 sequence is CASSLGQTRSSEAFF. DNA for the CDR3: TGTGCCAGCAGCTTGGGGCAGACCAGGAGCTCTGAAGCTTTCTTT. This chain links TRBV7-2 with TRBJ1-1; perhaps TRBD1 as D (5 bases). CDR3 length: 15 residues. The V and J ends lost 3 bases and 6 bases respectively, with 17 bases between them. In germline, CDR1 is SGHTA, CDR2 FQGNSA.

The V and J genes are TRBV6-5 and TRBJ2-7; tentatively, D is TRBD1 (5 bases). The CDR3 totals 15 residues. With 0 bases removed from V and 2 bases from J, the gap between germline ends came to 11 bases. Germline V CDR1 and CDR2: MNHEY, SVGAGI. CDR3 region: CASSYSSLRAYEQYF. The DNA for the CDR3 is TGTGCCAGCAGTTACTCGTCCCTCAGGGCCTACGAGCAGTACTTC.

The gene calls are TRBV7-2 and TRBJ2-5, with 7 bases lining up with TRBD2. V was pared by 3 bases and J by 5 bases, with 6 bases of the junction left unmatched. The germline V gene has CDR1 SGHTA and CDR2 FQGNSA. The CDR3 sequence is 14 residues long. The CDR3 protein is CASSLRTSLETQYF. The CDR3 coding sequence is TGTGCCAGCAGCTTGCGGACTAGTCTCGAGACCCAGTACTTC.

CDR3 nucleotides: TGCGCCAGCAGCCAAGAGTTGAATAAGCAGCGCCACGAGCAGTACTTC. The encoded protein is CASSQELNKQRHEQYF. The J gene is TRBJ2-7, the V gene TRBV4-1; D call uncertain. Trimming took 0 bases from V and 5 from J, leaving 17 bases between them. The CDR3 has 16 residues. Per germline, CDR1 MGHRA and CDR2 YSYEKL.

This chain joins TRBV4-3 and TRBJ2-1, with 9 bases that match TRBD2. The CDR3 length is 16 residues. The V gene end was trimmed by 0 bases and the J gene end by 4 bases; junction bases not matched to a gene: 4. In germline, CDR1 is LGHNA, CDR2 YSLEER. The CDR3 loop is CASSQDRSGGYNEQFF. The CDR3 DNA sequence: TGCGCCAGCAGCCAAGATAGAAGCGGGGGGTACAATGAGCAGTTCTTC.

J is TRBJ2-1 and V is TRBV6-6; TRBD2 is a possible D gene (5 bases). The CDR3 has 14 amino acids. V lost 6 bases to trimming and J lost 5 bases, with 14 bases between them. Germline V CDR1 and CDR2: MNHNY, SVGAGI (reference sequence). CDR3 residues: CASSLAGGNNEQFF. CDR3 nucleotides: TGTGCCAGCAGCCTAGCTGGAGGAAACAATGAGCAGTTCTTC.

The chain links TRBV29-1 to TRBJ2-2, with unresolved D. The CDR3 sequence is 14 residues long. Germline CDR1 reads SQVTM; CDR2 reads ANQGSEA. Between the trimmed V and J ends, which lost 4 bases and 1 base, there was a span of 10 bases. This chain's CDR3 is CSVAPPGNTGELFF. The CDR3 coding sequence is TGCAGCGTTGCCCCCCCCGGGAACACCGGGGAGCTGTTTTTT.

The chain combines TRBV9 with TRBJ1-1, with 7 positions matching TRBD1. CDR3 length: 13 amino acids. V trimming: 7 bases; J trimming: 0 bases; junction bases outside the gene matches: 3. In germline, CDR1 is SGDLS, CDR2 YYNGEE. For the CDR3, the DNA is TGTGCCAGCGGGGGACAGTTGAACACTGAAGCTTTCTTT. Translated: CASGGQLNTEAFF.

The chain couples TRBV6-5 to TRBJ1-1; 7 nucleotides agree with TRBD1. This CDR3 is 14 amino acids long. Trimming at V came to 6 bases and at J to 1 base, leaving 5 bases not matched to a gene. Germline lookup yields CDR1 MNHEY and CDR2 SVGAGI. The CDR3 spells CASRQGRSNTEAFF. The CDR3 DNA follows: TGTGCCAGCAGACAGGGGCGGTCGAACACTGAAGCTTTCTTT.

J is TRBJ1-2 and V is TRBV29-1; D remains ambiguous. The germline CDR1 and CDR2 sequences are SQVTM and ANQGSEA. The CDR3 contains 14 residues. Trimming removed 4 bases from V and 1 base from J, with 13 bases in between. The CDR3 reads CSVGPHRVNYGYTF. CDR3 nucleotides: TGCAGCGTTGGCCCTCATCGGGTTAACTATGGCTACACCTTC.

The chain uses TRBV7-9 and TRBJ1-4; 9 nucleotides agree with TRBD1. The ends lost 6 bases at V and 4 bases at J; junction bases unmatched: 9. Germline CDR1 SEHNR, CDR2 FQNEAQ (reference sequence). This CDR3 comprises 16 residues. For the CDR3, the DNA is TGTGCCAGCAGTTTCGGATCGGGACAGGGTAATGAAAAACTGTTTTTT. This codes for CASSFGSGQGNEKLFF.

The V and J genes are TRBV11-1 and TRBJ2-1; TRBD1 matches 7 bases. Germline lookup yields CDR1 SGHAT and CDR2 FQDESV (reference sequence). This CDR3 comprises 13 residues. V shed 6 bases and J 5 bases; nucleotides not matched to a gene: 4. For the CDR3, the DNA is TGTGCCAGCAGTCCGGACAGGCACAATGAGCAGTTCTTC. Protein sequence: CASSPDRHNEQFF.

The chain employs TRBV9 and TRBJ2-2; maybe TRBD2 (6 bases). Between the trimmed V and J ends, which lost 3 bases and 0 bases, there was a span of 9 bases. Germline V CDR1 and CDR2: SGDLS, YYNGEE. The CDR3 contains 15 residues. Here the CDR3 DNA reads TGTGCCAGCAGCGCCTTAGCGGCGAACACCGGGGAGCTGTTTTTT. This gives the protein CASSALAANTGELFF. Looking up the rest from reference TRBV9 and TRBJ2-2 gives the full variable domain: DSGVTQTPKHLITATGQRVTLRCSPRSGDLSVYWYQQSLDQGLQFLIQYYNGEERAKGNILERFSAQQFPDLHSELNLSSLELGDSALYFCASSALAANTGELFFGEGSRLTVL.

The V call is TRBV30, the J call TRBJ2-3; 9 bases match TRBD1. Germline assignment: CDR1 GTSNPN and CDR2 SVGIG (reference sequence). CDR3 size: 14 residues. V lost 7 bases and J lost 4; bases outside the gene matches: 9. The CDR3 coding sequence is TGTGCCTCCCGGGACAGGGATATACCAGATACGCAGTATTTT. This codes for CASRDRDIPDTQYF.

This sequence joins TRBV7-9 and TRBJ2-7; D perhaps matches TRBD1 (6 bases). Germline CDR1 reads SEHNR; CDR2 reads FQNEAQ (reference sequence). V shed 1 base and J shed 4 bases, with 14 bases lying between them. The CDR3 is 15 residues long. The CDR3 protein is CASSLVWQGRYEQYF. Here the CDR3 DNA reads TGTGCCAGCAGCTTAGTTTGGCAGGGGAGATACGAGCAGTACTTC.

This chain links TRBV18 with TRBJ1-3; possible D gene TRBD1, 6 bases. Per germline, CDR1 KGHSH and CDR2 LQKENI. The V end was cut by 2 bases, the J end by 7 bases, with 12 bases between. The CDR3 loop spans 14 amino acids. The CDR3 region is CASSPWGLTNTIYF. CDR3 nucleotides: TGTGCCAGCTCACCATGGGGGCTGACGAACACCATATATTTT.

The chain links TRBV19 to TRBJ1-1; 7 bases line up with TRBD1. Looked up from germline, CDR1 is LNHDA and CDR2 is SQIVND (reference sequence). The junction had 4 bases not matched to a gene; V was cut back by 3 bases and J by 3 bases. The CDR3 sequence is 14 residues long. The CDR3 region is CASSIGTDYTEAFF. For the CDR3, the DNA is TGTGCCAGTAGTATCGGGACAGACTACACTGAAGCTTTCTTT.

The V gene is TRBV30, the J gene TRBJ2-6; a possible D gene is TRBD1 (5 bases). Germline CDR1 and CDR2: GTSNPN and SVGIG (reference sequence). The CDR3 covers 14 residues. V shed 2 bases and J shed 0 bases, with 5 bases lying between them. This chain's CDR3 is CAWSRGSGANVLTF. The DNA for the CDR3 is TGTGCCTGGAGTAGGGGCTCTGGGGCCAACGTCCTGACTTTC. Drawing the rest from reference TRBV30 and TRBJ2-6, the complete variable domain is SQTIHQWPATLVQPVGSPLSLECTVEGTSNPNLYWYRQAAGRGLQLLFYSVGIGQISSEVPQNLSASRPQDRQFILSSKKLLLSDSGFYLCAWSRGSGANVLTFGAGSRLTVL.

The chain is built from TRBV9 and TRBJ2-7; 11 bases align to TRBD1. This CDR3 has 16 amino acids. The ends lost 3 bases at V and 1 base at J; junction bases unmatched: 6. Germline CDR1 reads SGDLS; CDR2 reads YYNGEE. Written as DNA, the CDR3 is TGTGCCAGCAGCGGAGGACAGGGGGCATCTTCCTACGAGCAGTACTTC. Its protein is CASSGGQGASSYEQYF.

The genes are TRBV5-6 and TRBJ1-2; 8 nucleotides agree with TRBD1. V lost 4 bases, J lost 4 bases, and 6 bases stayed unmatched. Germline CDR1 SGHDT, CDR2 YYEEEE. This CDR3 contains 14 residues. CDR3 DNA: TGTGCCAGCAGCCCCGGACAGGGCGGCTATGGCTACACCTTC. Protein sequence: CASSPGQGGYGYTF.

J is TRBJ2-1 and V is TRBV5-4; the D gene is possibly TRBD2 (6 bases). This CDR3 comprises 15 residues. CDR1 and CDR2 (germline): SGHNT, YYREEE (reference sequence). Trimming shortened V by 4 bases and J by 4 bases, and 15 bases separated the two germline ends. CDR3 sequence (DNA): TGTGCCAGCAGCCCGGGGATAGCGGAGTACAATGAGCAGTTCTTC. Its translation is CASSPGIAEYNEQFF.

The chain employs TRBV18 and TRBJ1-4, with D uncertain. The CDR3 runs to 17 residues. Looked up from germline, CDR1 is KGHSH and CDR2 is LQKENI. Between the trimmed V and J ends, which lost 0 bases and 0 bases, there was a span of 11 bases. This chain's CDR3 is CASSPPERGSTNEKLFF. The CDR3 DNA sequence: TGTGCCAGCTCACCACCGGAACGGGGATCAACTAATGAAAAACTGTTTTTT.

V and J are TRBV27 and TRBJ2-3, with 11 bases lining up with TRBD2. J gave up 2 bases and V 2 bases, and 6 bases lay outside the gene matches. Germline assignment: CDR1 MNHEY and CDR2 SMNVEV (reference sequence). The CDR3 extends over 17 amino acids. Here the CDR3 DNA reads TGTGCCAGCAGTTTAACGGGACTAGCGGCTTACACAGATACGCAGTATTTT. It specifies CASSLTGLAAYTDTQYF.